This TCR beta chain was recovered during a study of T-cell memory formation after mild COVID-19. V was clipped by 6 bases and J by 4 bases; unmatched bases: 5. CDR1 is MNHEY and CDR2 is SVGAGI in the germline V gene. CDR3 size: 13 residues. TCRdb independently ran MiXCR on the 5' RACE reads; one entry per CDR3 protein. The sample records under 200,000 distinct CDR3 sequences, roughly 12% being singletons. Source material: PBMCs or a T cell subset sorted from them (not recorded which). The J gene is TRBJ1-2, the V gene TRBV6-5, with 7 bases matching TRBD1. The TCR originated in a man between 18 and 29 years old who had mild COVID-19 (a few samples of this study predate the infection). Cell type and time point are not known. The CDR3 DNA is TGTGCCAGCAGGCGGGAGGGGGCCTATGGCTACACCTTC. This codes for CASRREGAYGYTF.